Presented here are 24 T cell receptor beta chains from one specimen sequenced in a study of blood T cell repertoires in COVID-19. The assay was immunoSEQ multiplex PCR, and TCRdb's table has in-frame clones only and misses some. The data contain about 170,000 clones, more than 70% of them seen just once; the ten biggest clones take up 10%. Sequencing used peripheral blood. The receptors shown here come from a woman of 80 years or more with active or convalescent COVID-19.

This chain uses TRBV9 with TRBJ2-1; unclear D gene. Germline CDR1 and CDR2: SGDLS and YYNGEE. The CDR3 extends over 16 amino acids. Trimming removed 0 bases at V and 0 bases at J, with 10 bases between. This CDR3 reads CASSVDLESSYNEQFF. Written as DNA, the CDR3 is TGTGCCAGCAGCGTAGATCTGGAGAGCTCCTACAATGAGCAGTTCTTC.

The chain recombines TRBV7-9 with TRBJ1-6, with a weak D call TRBD1 (6 bases). In germline, CDR1 is SEHNR, CDR2 FQNEAQ (reference sequence). The V end was cut by 3 bases, the J end by 5 bases, with 8 bases between. The CDR3 has 14 amino acids. The CDR3 sequence: CASSFAGDNSPLHF. CDR3 bases: TGTGCCAGCAGCTTTGCAGGGGATAATTCACCCCTCCACTTT.

The rearrangement uses TRBV1 and TRBJ2-7; TRBD2 is the table's D call and was not checked against the DNA. TRBV1 is labeled a pseudogene. The CDR3 totals 15 residues. CDR3 region: CTSSLAGLAGFEQYF. Here the CDR3 DNA reads TGCACCAGCAGTCTTGCGGGACTAGCGGGATTTGAGCAGTACTTC.

The chain links TRBV7-2 to TRBJ2-6; D might be TRBD1 (5 bases). The length of the CDR3 is 15 residues. Germline loops: CDR1 SGHTA, CDR2 FQGNSA. V was clipped by 5 bases and J by 0 bases, with 8 bases between them. CDR3 sequence: CASSKQVSGANVLTF. The CDR3 DNA reads TGTGCCAGCAGCAAACAGGTCTCTGGGGCCAACGTCCTGACTTTC.

The chain links TRBV28 to TRBJ2-3, with 10 bases lining up with TRBD2. The CDR3 loop spans 16 amino acids. CDR1 and CDR2 (germline): MDHEN, SYDVKM. The V gene end was trimmed by 4 bases and the J gene end by 0 bases; junction bases not matched to a gene: 4. CDR3 nucleotide sequence: TGTGCCAGCAGTTCAGCTAGCGGGAGTAGCACAGATACGCAGTATTTT. Protein sequence: CASSSASGSSTDTQYF.

The chain combines TRBV5-4 with TRBJ1-5; 9 nucleotides agree with TRBD1. The junction had 6 bases not matched to a gene; V was cut back by 0 bases and J by 2 bases. CDR3 length: 17 residues. Germline CDR1 is SGHNT and CDR2 is YYREEE (reference sequence). The CDR3, as DNA: TGTGCCAGCAGCTTGGGGGGGACAGGGTCGGGCAATCAGCCCCAGCATTTT. Translating gives CASSLGGTGSGNQPQHF.

The V gene is TRBV5-4, the J gene TRBJ2-3; no reliable D call. The V end was cut by 6 bases, the J end by 1 base, with 12 bases between. This CDR3 comprises 14 residues. CDR1 SGHNT and CDR2 YYREEE come from the germline V gene (reference sequence). The CDR3 sequence is CASTPQQGTDTQYF. The CDR3 DNA reads as TGTGCCAGCACCCCCCAGCAGGGCACAGATACGCAGTATTTT. Combining the CDR3 with reference TRBV5-4 and TRBJ2-3 gives the whole variable domain ETGVTQSPTHLIKTRGQQVTLRCSSQSGHNTVSWYQQALGQGPQFIFQYYREEENGRGNFPPRFSGLQFPNYSSELNVNALELDDSALYLCASTPQQGTDTQYFGPGTRLTVL.

This chain uses TRBV4-1 with TRBJ1-3; D remains ambiguous. Germline V CDR1 and CDR2: MGHRA, YSYEKL. V lost 0 bases and J lost 1, with 13 bases in between. This CDR3 has 17 amino acids. As DNA, the CDR3 is TGCGCCAGCAGCCAAGATTCTCTCTGGAGATCTGGAAACACCATATATTTT. Its translation is CASSQDSLWRSGNTIYF.

This clone was detected a few times. The chain employs TRBV11-2 and TRBJ1-1; D is ambiguous. V gave up 5 bases and J gave up 0 bases, with 16 bases separating them. The CDR3 contains 16 residues. Germline V lookup: CDR1 SGHAT, CDR2 FQNNGV. The CDR3 protein is CASSPTAVQLNTEAFF. The DNA for the CDR3 is TGTGCCAGCAGCCCCACCGCCGTGCAGTTGAACACTGAAGCTTTCTTT.

The chain is built from TRBV5-1 and TRBJ2-5, with 9 bases identical to TRBD1. Germline CDR1 is SGHRS and CDR2 is YFSETQ. The CDR3 consists of 15 residues. After removal of 0 bases from V and 5 bases from J, the junction contained 5 bases not matched to a gene. The CDR3 protein is CASSLEGQGWETQYF. In DNA form, the CDR3 reads TGCGCCAGCAGCTTGGAGGGACAGGGTTGGGAGACCCAGTACTTC.

The CDR3: CASNSRGLTTNEKLFF. In DNA, the CDR3 is TGTGCCAGTAATTCCAGGGGGCTTACAACTAATGAAAAACTGTTTTTT. The chain carries TRBV19 and TRBJ1-4; TRBD1 matches at 8 bases. V trimming: 7 bases; J trimming: 0 bases; junction bases outside the gene matches: 7. The CDR3 contains 16 residues. Germline loops: CDR1 LNHDA, CDR2 SQIVND (reference sequence).

The chain joins TRBV5-5 to TRBJ2-7; TRBD1 is a possible D gene (6 bases). The V end lost 6 bases, the J end lost 1 base, and 11 bases lay between the germline ends. The CDR3 spans 13 residues. Germline CDR1 is SGHKS and CDR2 is YYEKEE (reference sequence). Written as DNA, the CDR3 is TGTGCCAGCACCAGGCAGGGGTCCTACGAGCAGTACTTC. It specifies CASTRQGSYEQYF. The whole variable domain, filled in from reference TRBV5-5 and TRBJ2-7, reads DAGVTQSPTHLIKTRGQQVTLRCSPISGHKSVSWYQQVLGQGPQFIFQYYEKEERGRGNFPDRFSARQFPNYSSELNVNALLLGDSALYLCASTRQGSYEQYFGPGTRLTVT.

This chain connects TRBV4-2 to TRBJ1-3; D gene uncertain. Trimming left V 0 bases short and J 2 bases short, with 5 bases between. Germline CDR1 LGHNA, CDR2 YNFKEQ. The CDR3 loop spans 14 amino acids. In DNA, the CDR3 is TGTGCCAGCAGCCAAGATCCCGCTGGAAACACCATATATTTT. Its translation is CASSQDPAGNTIYF.

The chain joins TRBV25-1 to TRBJ2-1, with D tentatively TRBD2 (7 bases). Germline V gene lookup returns CDR1 MGHDK and CDR2 SYGVNS. The CDR3 is 17 amino acids. V was clipped by 9 bases and J by 5 bases, with 26 bases between them. DNA for the CDR3: TGTGCCAGTTCGAATTCGGGGGGCGTATGGACACACAATGAGCAGTTCTTC. The encoded protein is CASSNSGGVWTHNEQFF. The whole variable domain, remainder taken from reference TRBV25-1 and TRBJ2-1, is EADIYQTPRYLVIGTGKKITLECSQTMGHDKMYWYQQDPGMELHLIHYSYGVNSTEKGDLSSESTVSRIRTEHFPLTLESARPSHTSQYLCASSNSGGVWTHNEQFFGPGTRLTVL.

The rearrangement joins TRBV4-1 to TRBJ1-5; 10 bases align to TRBD1. Germline trimming cut 4 bases from V and 6 bases from J; bases unmatched to any gene: 6. The CDR3 runs 15 residues. CDR1 is MGHRA and CDR2 is YSYEKL in the germline V gene. The CDR3 region is CASSLMTGGGQPQHF. Here the CDR3 DNA reads TGCGCCAGCAGCCTTATGACAGGGGGCGGTCAGCCCCAGCATTTT.

V usage is TRBV28 and J usage is TRBJ2-3, with 14 nucleotides matching TRBD2. Germline V lookup: CDR1 MDHEN, CDR2 SYDVKM. Trimming took 3 bases from V and 6 from J; bases not matched to a gene: 2. The CDR3 loop spans 15 amino acids. CDR3 DNA sequence: TGTGCCAGCAGTTTGGGACTAGCGGGAGCGGATACGCAGTATTTT. It specifies CASSLGLAGADTQYF.

The CDR3, as DNA: TGTGCCAGCAGCTCCGGGACAGGGGTGCATGGCTACACCTTC. Amino acid sequence: CASSSGTGVHGYTF. The genes are TRBV7-3 and TRBJ1-2, with TRBD1 matching over 10 bases. From germline, CDR1 is SGHTA and CDR2 FQGTGA. The CDR3 totals 14 residues. Trimming removed 4 bases from V and 6 bases from J; junction bases left unmatched: 5.

V is TRBV2 and J is TRBJ2-5, with 8 bases fitting TRBD2. Trimming removed 4 bases from V and 4 bases from J; junction bases left unmatched: 8. Germline CDR1 reads SNHLY; CDR2 reads FYNNEI. This CDR3 region has 15 residues. This CDR3 is CASSGPAGVGETQYF. The CDR3 nucleotides are TGTGCCAGCAGTGGCCCAGCGGGAGTAGGAGAGACCCAGTACTTC. Full variable domain (missing parts from reference TRBV2 and TRBJ2-5): EPEVTQTPSHQVTQMGQEVILRCVPISNHLYFYWYRQILGQKVEFLVSFYNNEISEKSEIFDDQFSVERPDGSNFTLKIRSTKLEDSAMYFCASSGPAGVGETQYFGPGTRLLVL.

The rearrangement uses TRBV9 and TRBJ1-6; 7 nucleotides match TRBD1. Unmatched junction bases numbered 4, after V lost 0 bases and J lost 7 bases. This CDR3 spans 15 amino acids. Germline values: CDR1 SGDLS, CDR2 YYNGEE. CDR3 sequence: CASSVEGQPNSPLHF. The DNA for the CDR3 is TGTGCCAGCAGCGTAGAGGGACAGCCAAATTCACCCCTCCACTTT.

The chain combines TRBV6-1 with TRBJ1-2; a weak D match, TRBD1 (5 bases). Germline values: CDR1 MNHNS, CDR2 SASEGT. There are 13 residues in the CDR3. V lost 2 bases and J lost 6, with 10 bases in between. CDR3 in DNA: TGTGCCAGCAGTGAAAGGGGTTTAAATGGCTACACCTTC. Protein: CASSERGLNGYTF.

The chain has TRBV10-2 and TRBJ2-6, with 9 bases aligning to TRBD1. The CDR3 runs to 17 residues. Trimming at V came to 0 bases and at J to 3 bases, leaving 3 bases not matched to a gene. CDR1 is WSHSY and CDR2 is SAAADI in the germline V gene. The CDR3 nucleotides are TGCGCCAGCAGTGAGTCGGGGACAGGGATTGGGGCCAACGTCCTGACTTTC. This encodes CASSESGTGIGANVLTF.

The chain links TRBV5-4 to TRBJ2-1; perhaps TRBD2 as D (5 bases). V was trimmed by 2 bases and J by 7 bases, leaving 19 bases between them. The CDR3 has 16 residues. The V gene's germline CDR1 is SGHNT and CDR2 YYREEE (reference sequence). The CDR3 region is CASSLPGLDSGNEQFF. The CDR3 bases are TGTGCCAGCAGCTTACCCGGGCTAGATTCGGGGAATGAGCAGTTCTTC.

The V and J genes are TRBV12-5 and TRBJ2-1; TRBD2 matches at 10 bases. The CDR3 sequence is 16 residues long. J lost 7 bases, V lost 1 base, and 7 bases had no gene match. In germline, CDR1 is LGHNT, CDR2 FRNRAP. The CDR3 nucleotides read TGTGCTAGTGGTTTGGGGCCCGCTAGCGGGGGAAATGAGCAGTTCTTC. It encodes CASGLGPASGGNEQFF.

V usage is TRBV5-1 and J usage is TRBJ2-1; 11 bases are a match to TRBD2. The CDR3 runs to 16 residues. From germline, CDR1 is SGHRS and CDR2 YFSETQ. Unmatched junction bases numbered 6, after V lost 3 bases and J lost 4 bases. The DNA of the CDR3 is TGCGCCAGCAGCTGGGACTGGACTAGCGGGTACAATGAGCAGTTCTTC. It yields the protein CASSWDWTSGYNEQFF.